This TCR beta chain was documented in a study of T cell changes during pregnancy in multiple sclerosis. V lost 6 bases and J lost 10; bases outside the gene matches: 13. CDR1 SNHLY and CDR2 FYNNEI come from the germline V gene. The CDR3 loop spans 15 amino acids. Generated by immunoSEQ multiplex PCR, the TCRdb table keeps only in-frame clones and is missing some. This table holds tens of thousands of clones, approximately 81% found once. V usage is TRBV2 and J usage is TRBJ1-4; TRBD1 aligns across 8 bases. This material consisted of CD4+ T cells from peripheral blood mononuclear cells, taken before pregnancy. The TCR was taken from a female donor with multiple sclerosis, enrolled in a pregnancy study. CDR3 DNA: TGTGCCAGCAGAAATAGCGCAGGGGGCAGAGGAAAACTGTTTTTT. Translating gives CASRNSAGGRGKLFF.